The rows below give T cell receptor beta chains drawn from one sample of a study of technical replicates of blood from several donors. Generated by immunoSEQ multiplex PCR, the TCRdb table keeps only in-frame clones and is missing some. The table includes around 79,000 clones, 91% detected once. What was sequenced was T cells isolated from PBMCs. The receptors were gathered from a human donor in good health. Each CDR3 is given with its conserved first and last residue. A D gene is named only where the DNA matches it firmly. Not all rows give a size; the values are once, few, many and, for expanded clones, a class.

length,size,D,J,V,DNA,CDR3
19,once,TRBD2,TRBJ2-2,TRBV28,TGTGCCAGCAGTCCTAGCGGTCTAACTGAAATCAAGAACACCGGGGAGCTGTTTTTT,CASSPSGLTEIKNTGELFF
14,-,-,TRBJ2-1,TRBV13,TGTGCCAGCGGAGGAGCGGGCTCCTACAATGAGCAGTTCTTC,CASGGAGSYNEQFF
13,-,-,TRBJ2-3,TRBV5-1,TGCGCCAGCAGCTTGGCGTACACAGATACGCAGTATTTT,CASSLAYTDTQYF
15,-,-,TRBJ2-1,TRBV5-1,TGCGCCAGCAGCTTAGAAGGGGCCCCAAACAATGAGCAGTTCTTC,CASSLEGAPNNEQFF
15,-,TRBD2,TRBJ2-5,TRBV7-2,TGTGCCAGCAGCGCCCTACTAGCGGGGGTCGAGACCCAGTACTTC,CASSALLAGVETQYF
12,once,-,TRBJ1-1,TRBV11-3,TGTGCCAGCAGCGCGGCTGGCAATGAAGCTTTCTTT,CASSAAGNEAFF
13,-,-,TRBJ2-3,TRBV2,TGTGCCAGCAGGCAGATCAACACAGATACGCAGTATTTT,CASRQINTDTQYF
16,-,TRBD2,TRBJ2-5,TRBV19,TGTGCCAGTAGTATACTAGCGGGGGGGTTTGGAGAGACCCAGTACTTC,CASSILAGGFGETQYF
13,-,TRBD1,TRBJ1-2,TRBV5-1,TGCGCCAGCAGCTCGGGGGACAGGGGTGGCTACACCTTC,CASSSGDRGGYTF
17,-,-,TRBJ1-1,TRBV15,TGTGCCACCAGCAGAGATGCCGCCTTGGGCGAGGGTACTGAAGCTTTCTTT,CATSRDAALGEGTEAFF
15,-,TRBD1,TRBJ2-7,TRBV6-1,TGTGCCAGCAGTCCCCGACAGGGGGCTATGAGTGAGCAGTACTTC,CASSPRQGAMSEQYF
16,-,TRBD2,TRBJ2-2,TRBV11-3,TGTGCCAGCAGCCCTCGTCCTAGCGGGAGCGCCGGGGAGCTGTTTTTT,CASSPRPSGSAGELFF
16,-,-,TRBJ1-5,TRBV7-8,TGTGCCAGCAGCTCCACCCGGTGGGACAAGGGCCAGCCCCAGCATTTT,CASSSTRWDKGQPQHF
14,-,-,TRBJ2-3,TRBV7-8,TGTGCCAGCAGCTTAGAGTACAACACAGATACGCAGTATTTT,CASSLEYNTDTQYF
14,-,TRBD1,TRBJ1-5,TRBV4-1,TGCGCCAGCAGCCTACAGGGGGCGAATCAGCCCCAGCATTTT,CASSLQGANQPQHF
15,-,-,TRBJ2-7,TRBV6-5,TGTGCCAGCAGCTTAGACGGGGTTCTGTATAACGAGCAGTACTTC,CASSLDGVLYNEQYF
13,-,-,TRBJ1-2,TRBV18,TGTGCCAGCTCACCAGAGATGAACTATGGCTACACCTTC,CASSPEMNYGYTF
13,-,TRBD1,TRBJ2-7,TRBV28,TGTGCCAGCAGTCTAGACAGGGGCTACGAGCAGTACTTC,CASSLDRGYEQYF
13,-,-,TRBJ2-5,TRBV28,TGTGCCAGCAGTTTACCTCCTCAAGAGACCCAGTACTTC,CASSLPPQETQYF
10,-,-,TRBJ2-7,TRBV30,TGTGCCACAGGGTTATACGAGCAGTACTTC,CATGLYEQYF
15,-,TRBD2,TRBJ2-5,TRBV2,TGTGCCAGCCAACTCAGGACTAGCGGAGGCGAGACCCAGTACTTC,CASQLRTSGGETQYF
13,-,-,TRBJ1-2,TRBV7-9,TGTGCCAGCAGCTCCCAGTTTTTCTATGGCTACACCTTC,CASSSQFFYGYTF
14,-,-,TRBJ2-7,TRBV28,TGTGCCAGCATCACGGCCCAGGGATCCTACGAGCAGTACTTC,CASITAQGSYEQYF
16,-,TRBD2,TRBJ2-7,TRBV7-9,TGTGCCAGCAGCGGCCGGACTAGCGGGGATCCCTACGAGCAGTACTTC,CASSGRTSGDPYEQYF
15,-,TRBD1,TRBJ2-5,TRBV7-6,TGTGCCAGCAGCCGAGGACAGGGGGCCGAAGAGACCCAGTACTTC,CASSRGQGAEETQYF
12,-,-,TRBJ2-1,TRBV29-1,TGCAGCGGAGATACAGGGACCAATGAGCAGTTCTTC,CSGDTGTNEQFF
14,-,-,TRBJ2-7,TRBV11-2,TGTGCCAGCAGCCCTGGCCGGGGTCTCTACGAGCAGTACTTC,CASSPGRGLYEQYF
14,-,-,TRBJ2-3,TRBV19,TGTGCCAGTAAAGCCAGGTCCTCAACAGATACGCAGTATTTT,CASKARSSTDTQYF
12,-,-,TRBJ2-7,TRBV19,TGTGCCAGTAGCCTACTGGGACTCGAGCAGTACTTC,CASSLLGLEQYF
15,-,TRBD1,TRBJ1-2,TRBV7-2,TGTGCCAGCACCTTCGGGGGACAGGGGGCGCTCGGCTACACCTTC,CASTFGGQGALGYTF
15,-,-,TRBJ1-5,TRBV21-1,TGTGCCAGCAGCAAACGCAGGGTGGGGTATCAGCCCCAGCATTTT,CASSKRRVGYQPQHF
13,-,TRBD1,TRBJ2-7,TRBV30,TGTGCCTGGCTTGACAGGGTTACCTACGAGCAGTACTTC,CAWLDRVTYEQYF
12,-,-,TRBJ2-3,TRBV9,TGTGCCAGCAGCGTAGACGGGGATACGCAGTATTTT,CASSVDGDTQYF
15,-,-,TRBJ2-1,TRBV6-5,TGTGCCAGCAGTAGAGTCGGTTTAAACTACAATGAGCAGTTCTTC,CASSRVGLNYNEQFF
15,-,TRBD1,TRBJ2-7,TRBV6-5,TGTGCCAGCAGTTACTCCGGGACAGGCCATTACGAGCAGTACTTC,CASSYSGTGHYEQYF
15,-,-,TRBJ2-7,TRBV29-1,TGCAGCGTTGAAGAACGGCAGGATCGTTCCTACGAGCAGTACTTC,CSVEERQDRSYEQYF
15,-,TRBD1,TRBJ2-1,TRBV7-9,TGTGCCAGCAGCTTAACCGGGACAGGGCGAAATGAGCAGTTCTTC,CASSLTGTGRNEQFF
18,-,TRBD2,TRBJ2-1,TRBV19,TGTGCCAGGCCGACTAGCGGGTTTCTTATGGAGGCCTACAATGAGCAGTTCTTC,CARPTSGFLMEAYNEQFF
15,-,-,TRBJ1-4,TRBV6-5,TGTGCCAGCAGTTACTCGCTCTCGAGCGATGAAAAACTGTTTTTT,CASSYSLSSDEKLFF
16,once,TRBD2,TRBJ2-1,TRBV6-1,TGTGCCAGCAGTGAATGGGCTAGCGGGTTCTACAATGAGCAGTTCTTC,CASSEWASGFYNEQFF
15,-,TRBD1,TRBJ1-1,TRBV7-9,TGTGCCAGCAGCTTAGCACAGGGGTTGAACACTGAAGCTTTCTTT,CASSLAQGLNTEAFF
19,-,TRBD2,TRBJ2-2,TRBV10-1,TGCGCCAGCAGCTCGACTAGCGGGAGCTACCGGGGATTAACCGGGGAGCTGTTTTTT,CASSSTSGSYRGLTGELFF
13,-,TRBD2,TRBJ2-3,TRBV2,TGTGCCAGCGCAGCGGGAGGCCCAGATACGCAGTATTTT,CASAAGGPDTQYF
17,-,-,TRBJ1-6,TRBV5-6,TGTGCCAGCAGCTTCCCTCACACAGGAGATTATAATTCACCCCTCCACTTT,CASSFPHTGDYNSPLHF
12,once,TRBD1,TRBJ2-7,TRBV5-4,TGTGCCAGCAGTACGACAGGGTACGAGCAGTACTTC,CASSTTGYEQYF
15,once,-,TRBJ1-2,TRBV19,TGTGCCAGTAGTATAGCGACAGGAATTTTCTATGGCTACACCTTC,CASSIATGIFYGYTF